A single TCR beta chain is shown here with its context. This sample is drawn from a study of chemoradiotherapy in HPV16-positive cancers. V lost 0 bases, J lost 2 bases, and 5 bases lay in between. The CDR3 spans 14 residues. Germline CDR1 and CDR2: SGHNT and YYREEE (reference sequence). TCRdb keeps only in-frame clones here, not all; method: immunoSEQ multiplex PCR. Counted here are about 440 clones, around 90% occurring once; the ten biggest clones make up about 5.2%. The TCR was taken from a human donor with HPV-associated anogenital cancer. The sample here was tumor tissue, taken from a patient who underwent chemoradiotherapy. V and J are TRBV5-4 and TRBJ1-4, with D perhaps TRBD1 (5 bases). CDR3 sequence reads: CASSLGGTNEKLFF. CDR3 nucleotides: TGTGCCAGCAGCTTGGGGGGGACTAATGAAAAACTGTTTTTT.